The sequence of this TCR beta chain was determined in a study of blood T cell repertoires in COVID-19. For the study at large: The samples span acute and convalescent COVID-19 from the United States, Italy and Spain. The analysed material was cDNA or gDNA that came from T cells, B-cell-depleted T cells, or PBMCs.

Produced via immunoSEQ multiplex PCR; TCRdb's table is partial and in-frame only. The sample holds approximately 19,000 clones, roughly 89% seen once. The CDR3 extends over 15 amino acids. V lost 0 bases, J lost 2 bases, and 4 bases stayed unmatched. The germline V gene has CDR1 SGHRS and CDR2 YFSETQ. The sample consisted of peripheral blood. The chain has TRBV5-1 and TRBJ2-7; 8 positions match TRBD2. This clonotype was sampled from a human donor in a cohort sampled during active COVID-19. The CDR3 here is CASSLVTSGTYEQYF. CDR3 DNA: TGCGCCAGCAGCTTGGTTACTAGCGGTACCTACGAGCAGTACTTC.